These 30 T cell receptor beta chains came from one sample sequenced in a study of human T cells and chemical hapten exposure. TCRdb processed the 5' RACE reads anew with MiXCR; each CDR3 protein has one entry. This sample yields 110,000 or so distinct CDR3 sequences, of which 15% to 20% are seen a single time; 2.5% to 3% belongs to the top ten. Unfractionated whole blood served as the source for total RNA extraction. The receptors were gathered from a human donor in good health.

The chain couples TRBV24-1 to TRBJ2-7, with 7 bases that match TRBD1. The CDR3 is made up of 14 amino acids. CDR1 KGHDR and CDR2 SFDVKD come from the germline V gene. V shed 5 bases, J shed 2 bases, and the junction held 5 bases outside the gene matches. This CDR3 reads CATSGRDSTYEQYF. The CDR3 bases are TGTGCCACCAGTGGTCGGGACAGTACCTACGAGCAGTACTTC.

This clonotype was seen a few times. This chain connects TRBV12-3 or TRBV12-4 to TRBJ2-1, with D possibly TRBD2 on 6 matching bases. The CDR3 loop spans 15 amino acids. Deletions cut 4 bases from V and 5 bases from J, with 15 bases between. For the CDR3, the DNA is TGTGCCAGCAGTTGGGCATCGGGAGTGGACAATGAGCAGTTCTTC. It is translated as CASSWASGVDNEQFF.

Only a few counts were recorded for this clonotype. The chain has TRBV3-1 and TRBJ2-2; D may match TRBD1 or TRBD2 (5 bases each). Trimming shortened V by 1 base and J by 5 bases, and 8 bases separated the two germline ends. The germline CDR1 and CDR2 sequences are LGHDT and YNNKEL (reference sequence). The CDR3 spans 14 residues. CDR3 sequence reads: CASSQGGDTGELFF. The CDR3 region has the DNA TGTGCCAGCAGCCAAGGAGGGGATACCGGGGAGCTGTTTTTT.

In its sample, this clonotype was seen a few times. The V gene is TRBV18, the J gene TRBJ2-1; D may be TRBD2 (5 bases). The CDR3 length is 15 residues. Trimming took off 5 bases at V and 1 base at J, with 12 bases between the two ends. Germline values: CDR1 KGHSH, CDR2 LQKENI. CDR3 DNA: TGTGCCAGCTCAGCTCTAGCCCAATCCTACAATGAGCAGTTCTTC. It yields the protein CASSALAQSYNEQFF.

V usage is TRBV18 and J usage is TRBJ2-1; TRBD1 aligns across 9 bases. The CDR3 sequence is 15 residues long. V was clipped by 0 bases and J by 8 bases; unmatched bases: 5. From germline, CDR1 is KGHSH and CDR2 LQKENI. This chain's CDR3 is CASSPPGQGRDEQFF. CDR3 DNA sequence: TGTGCCAGCTCACCACCCGGACAGGGGCGAGATGAGCAGTTCTTC.

This clonotype was seen just once. The rearrangement links TRBV7-3 to TRBJ2-1, with a possible D match to TRBD2 (5 bases). The CDR3 loop spans 13 amino acids. Trimming took off 4 bases at V and 10 bases at J, with 14 bases between the two ends. The germline gives CDR1 SGHTA, CDR2 FQGTGA. CDR3 nucleotides: TGTGCCAGCAGCTCTCCCAACGAGCGGGAGCAGTTCTTC. This translates into CASSSPNEREQFF.

This clonotype has just a few counts. V and J are TRBV5-4 and TRBJ2-5; 7 positions match TRBD1. CDR3 length: 15 amino acids. Trimming cost V 3 bases and J 3 bases; bases outside gene matches: 8. The germline V gene has CDR1 SGHNT and CDR2 YYREEE (reference sequence). The CDR3 loop reads CASSSWTGQKETQYF. The CDR3 nucleotides are TGTGCCAGCAGCTCCTGGACAGGACAGAAAGAGACCCAGTACTTC. Full variable domain (missing parts from reference TRBV5-4 and TRBJ2-5): ETGVTQSPTHLIKTRGQQVTLRCSSQSGHNTVSWYQQALGQGPQFIFQYYREEENGRGNFPPRFSGLQFPNYSSELNVNALELDDSALYLCASSSWTGQKETQYFGPGTRLLVL.

This clonotype appeared a few times. The chain has TRBV20-1 and TRBJ1-1; 8 nucleotides match TRBD1. CDR3 length: 15 residues. From germline, CDR1 is DFQATT and CDR2 SNEGSKA (reference sequence). V lost 4 bases, J lost 0 bases, and 7 bases stayed unmatched. The CDR3 coding sequence is TGCAGTGCTACCCCCGGACAGGGTATGAACACTGAAGCTTTCTTT. Translating it yields CSATPGQGMNTEAFF.

This clonotype was observed a few times. The rearrangement joins TRBV12-3 or TRBV12-4 to TRBJ1-3; D ambiguous. V lost 6 bases and J 0 bases, leaving 6 bases between the germline ends. CDR3 length: 13 residues. CDR3 sequence reads: CASSIVSGNTIYF. In DNA, the CDR3 is TGTGCCAGCAGCATAGTCTCTGGAAACACCATATATTTT.

The chain links TRBV6-4 to TRBJ2-1; TRBD2 matches at 8 bases. The CDR3 has 15 amino acids. The germline CDR1 and CDR2 sequences are MRHNA and SNTAGT. The V gene end was trimmed by 4 bases and the J gene end by 5 bases; junction bases not matched to a gene: 7. The CDR3 region has the DNA TGTGCCAGCAGTGTACTAGCGGATTCTAACAATGAGCAGTTCTTC. It specifies CASSVLADSNNEQFF.

This clonotype came up a few times. The chain carries TRBV27 and TRBJ2-3, with D maybe TRBD1 (6 bases). The germline CDR1 and CDR2 sequences are MNHEY and SMNVEV (reference sequence). V was clipped by 5 bases and J by 3 bases, with 12 bases between them. This CDR3 is 14 amino acids long. CDR3 bases: TGTGCCAGCAGTCCAGGGGACCTTACAGATACGCAGTATTTT. Translation: CASSPGDLTDTQYF.

This clonotype was counted between two and nine times. V and J are TRBV7-3 and TRBJ2-3; 8 bases fit TRBD2. Germline V gene data show CDR1 as SGHTA and CDR2 as FQGTGA. V shed 3 bases and J 0 bases; nucleotides not matched to a gene: 2. This CDR3 spans 15 amino acids. CDR3 coding DNA: TGTGCCAGCAGCTTCTCGGGAGGGAGCACAGATACGCAGTATTTT. It specifies CASSFSGGSTDTQYF.

J is TRBJ2-3 and V is TRBV5-6; no reliable D call. The germline V gene has CDR1 SGHDT and CDR2 YYEEEE. The V end was cut by 0 bases, the J end by 0 bases, with 11 bases between. The length of the CDR3 is 16 residues. This chain's CDR3 is CASSLGGGWSTDTQYF. DNA of the CDR3: TGTGCCAGCAGCTTGGGAGGCGGATGGAGCACAGATACGCAGTATTTT.

The chain has TRBV29-1 and TRBJ2-2; TRBD2 matches at 9 bases. The V segment lost 4 bases and the J segment 7 bases; nucleotides outside the gene matches: 4. The CDR3 has 13 residues. The germline CDR1 and CDR2 sequences are SQVTM and ANQGSEA. The CDR3 DNA reads TGCAGCGTTGCCGGACTAGCGTTCGGGGAGCTGTTTTTT. Protein: CSVAGLAFGELFF.

The rearrangement links TRBV19 to TRBJ1-5, with no clear D. Trimming stripped 5 bases from V and 2 bases from J, with 10 bases between. CDR3 length equals 14 residues. CDR1 LNHDA and CDR2 SQIVND come from the germline V gene (reference sequence). The DNA of the CDR3 is TGTGCCAGTAGTCCGAAGGCCCGCAATCAGCCCCAGCATTTT. This encodes CASSPKARNQPQHF.

There are many counts of this clonotype. The chain is built from TRBV4-2 and TRBJ1-1; D is uncertain. CDR3 length: 13 residues. The V end was cut by 2 bases, the J end by 5 bases, with 9 bases between. Per germline, CDR1 LGHNA and CDR2 YNFKEQ. Written as DNA, the CDR3 is TGTGCCAGCAGCCAACACCGAGGGACTGAAGCTTTCTTT. This sequence encodes CASSQHRGTEAFF.

This clonotype has a handful of counts. The chain carries TRBV29-1 and TRBJ2-7, with a tentative D call TRBD2 (5 bases). Between the trimmed V and J ends, which lost 0 bases and 4 bases, there was a span of 13 bases. Germline CDR1 reads SQVTM; CDR2 reads ANQGSEA. The CDR3 has 14 amino acids. Here the CDR3 DNA reads TGCAGCGTTGAAGAGGAAAGGGAGCGGTACGAGCAGTACTTC. Encoded protein: CSVEEERERYEQYF.

The rearrangement links TRBV6-2 or TRBV6-3 to TRBJ2-1, with D possibly TRBD2 on 7 matching bases. Trimming removed 7 bases at V and 5 bases at J, with 27 bases between. Germline CDR1 and CDR2: MNHEY and SVGEGT. This CDR3 is 18 amino acids long. The CDR3 region is CASNKPLGRGGGNNEQFF. The CDR3 coding sequence is TGTGCCAGCAATAAACCCCTTGGGCGGGGAGGGGGGAACAATGAGCAGTTCTTC.

This clonotype appeared a few times. The rearrangement uses TRBV28 and TRBJ2-3, with TRBD2 matching 8 bases. The CDR3 consists of 16 residues. Germline V CDR1 and CDR2: MDHEN, SYDVKM. J lost 4 bases, V lost 6 bases, and 12 bases had no gene match. The CDR3 here is CASSPLGLAPSDTQYF. The DNA for the CDR3 is TGTGCCAGCAGCCCCCTAGGACTAGCCCCCTCAGATACGCAGTATTTT.

This clonotype was seen more than once but under ten times. This chain uses TRBV24-1 with TRBJ1-5; D unclear. With 3 bases removed from V and 9 bases from J, the gap between germline ends came to 8 bases. Germline V gives CDR1 KGHDR, CDR2 SFDVKD. The CDR3 is 12 residues long. The DNA for the CDR3 is TGTGCCACCAGTGATCCCGGGATGCCCCAGCATTTT. The encoded protein is CATSDPGMPQHF.

DNA of the CDR3: TGTGCCAGCAGATGGCTAGCGGGGAACACCGGGGAGCTGTTTTTT. This gives the protein CASRWLAGNTGELFF. The chain is built from TRBV4-2 and TRBJ2-2; 8 bases map to TRBD2. Trimming at V came to 6 bases and at J to 1 base, leaving 4 bases not matched to a gene. The CDR3 sequence is 15 residues long. Germline-derived CDR1 and CDR2 are LGHNA and YNFKEQ.

This clonotype has at least ten counts. The chain employs TRBV9 and TRBJ1-2, with D possibly TRBD1 on 5 matching bases. Per germline, CDR1 SGDLS and CDR2 YYNGEE. The CDR3 totals 13 residues. Trimming left V 4 bases short and J 5 bases short, with 12 bases between. The DNA for the CDR3 is TGTGCCAGCAGCAAGACAGAGACTTATGGCTACACCTTC. It specifies CASSKTETYGYTF. Filled out from reference TRBV9 and TRBJ1-2, the complete variable domain reads DSGVTQTPKHLITATGQRVTLRCSPRSGDLSVYWYQQSLDQGLQFLIQYYNGEERAKGNILERFSAQQFPDLHSELNLSSLELGDSALYFCASSKTETYGYTFGSGTRLTVV.

This clonotype has a count of ten or more. The chain couples TRBV7-8 to TRBJ2-7; a weak D match, TRBD2 (6 bases). This CDR3 comprises 13 residues. Germline V gives CDR1 SGHVS, CDR2 FQNEAQ. The V end was cut by 1 base, the J end by 3 bases, with 7 bases between. The CDR3 loop is CASSLGTNYEQYF. The CDR3 DNA reads as TGTGCCAGCAGCTTAGGGACTAACTACGAGCAGTACTTC.

A few counts support this clonotype. V gene TRBV11-2 combines with J gene TRBJ2-2; the match to TRBD2 covers 8 bases. The CDR3 spans 15 residues. Unmatched junction bases numbered 4, after V lost 2 bases and J lost 5 bases. Germline CDR1 reads SGHAT; CDR2 reads FQNNGV. The CDR3 coding sequence is TGTGCCAGCAGCTTACAGGGCGGGAGGACCGGGGAGCTGTTTTTT. Its translation: CASSLQGGRTGELFF.

The chain has TRBV6-5 and TRBJ2-2; 7 nucleotides line up with TRBD1. Germline V gene data show CDR1 as MNHEY and CDR2 as SVGAGI. The CDR3 runs to 14 residues. The V gene end was trimmed by 5 bases and the J gene end by 6 bases; junction bases not matched to a gene: 6. CDR3 coding DNA: TGTGCCAGCAGTAGACAGGGAGAGGCCGGGGAGCTGTTTTTT. Translated, it gives CASSRQGEAGELFF.

The V gene is TRBV28, the J gene TRBJ2-6; D remains unclear. Germline CDR1 reads MDHEN; CDR2 reads SYDVKM. The V end lost 8 bases, the J end lost 4 bases, and 18 bases lay between the germline ends. The CDR3 covers 16 residues. CDR3 bases: TGTGCCAGCCGCCAACTTAGGAGTACCGGGGCCAACGTCCTGACTTTC. Protein: CASRQLRSTGANVLTF.

This clonotype was found a few times. J is TRBJ2-3 and V is TRBV7-9; 11 bases map to TRBD2. The CDR3 is made up of 20 amino acids. J gave up 6 bases and V 5 bases, and 22 bases lay outside the gene matches. The germline CDR1 and CDR2 sequences are SEHNR and FQNEAQ (reference sequence). The CDR3 loop reads CASSHLLAGVDPVTKDTQYF. The CDR3 DNA reads as TGTGCCAGCAGCCACCTACTAGCGGGAGTAGATCCTGTCACAAAGGATACGCAGTATTTT.

The V call is TRBV12-5, the J call TRBJ1-1; D gene unclear. Germline CDR1 LGHNT, CDR2 FRNRAP. Trimming left V 3 bases short and J 6 bases short, with 8 bases between. CDR3 length equals 12 residues. CDR3 coding DNA: TGTGCTAGTGGTTTAACGGGATCTGAAGCTTTCTTT. Protein sequence: CASGLTGSEAFF.

CDR3 DNA: TGTGCCAGCACCCCGTCGGGCAGCGGGAGTTGGTACGAGCAGTACTTC. As protein: CASTPSGSGSWYEQYF. The gene calls are TRBV3-1 and TRBJ2-7, with 8 nucleotides matching TRBD2. CDR3 length: 16 residues. Germline CDR1 reads LGHDT; CDR2 reads YNNKEL (reference sequence). Losses at the gene ends were 7 bases for V and 4 bases for J; bases not matched to a gene: 15.

This clonotype was detected only once. J is TRBJ2-3 and V is TRBV20-1; TRBD2 aligns across 11 bases. Germline CDR1 and CDR2: DFQATT and SNEGSKA (reference sequence). This CDR3 spans 16 amino acids. With 3 bases clipped from V and 9 bases from J, the junction kept 14 bases outside the gene matches. The CDR3 nucleotides read TGCAGTGCTAGTAAACTGGGACTAGCGGTAAAGGGGACGCAGTATTTT. The encoded protein is CSASKLGLAVKGTQYF.